This TCR beta chain was recovered during a study of response to subunit inactivated influenza vaccine. Study observations and caveats: The authors offered the suggestion that each seasonal influenza vaccination recruits few new T cells.

This clonotype was detected a few times. What it recognizes is unknown. Unmatched junction bases numbered 6, after V lost 7 bases and J lost 4 bases. This CDR3 region has 15 residues. Each CDR3 protein is one row after TCRdb ran MiXCR on the RT-PCR reads. The sample holds fewer than 800,000 distinct CDR3 sequences, 15% to 18% seen once. This receptor was identified in a man aged 50 to 60 who received an inactivated influenza vaccine. This chain joins TRBV12-3 or TRBV12-4 and TRBJ2-1, with TRBD2 matching 11 bases. Sequences were derived from PBMCs from blood, sampled approximately 12 days after vaccination. CDR3 in DNA: TGTGCCAGCACCCTTAGCGGGGGGGCTTACAATGAGCAGTTCTTC. Translated: CASTLSGGAYNEQFF.